Listed here are 2 T cell receptor beta chains from one sample, sequenced in a study of cytomegalovirus exposure and HLA in healthy donors. The PCR employed 60 Vbeta primers together with 13 Jbeta primers. Profiled with immunoSEQ multiplex PCR; TCRdb holds only in-frame clones, not every one. This repertoire shows roughly 100,000 clones, around four fifths found once; its top ten account for just over 2.5%. The material sequenced was PBMCs. Receptor source: a man aged 40-49 years in good health and CMV-seronegative.

This clone was recorded once. Here the CDR3 DNA reads TGCAGTGGGGCGAGGGGGGAGACCCAGTACTTC. Translating gives CSGARGETQYF. The genes are TRBV20-1 and TRBJ2-5, with D possibly matching TRBD1 (6 bases). The CDR3 contains 11 residues. Germline-derived CDR1 and CDR2 are DFQATT and SNEGSKA (reference sequence). Between the trimmed V and J ends, which lost 7 bases and 5 bases, there was a span of 11 bases.

V usage is TRBV7-8 and J usage is TRBJ1-3, with D uncertain. The V gene's germline CDR1 is SGHVS and CDR2 FQNEAQ. V gave up 3 bases and J gave up 0 bases, with 12 bases separating them. This CDR3 contains 16 residues. CDR3 protein: CASSFRRDYSGNTIYF. The CDR3 region has the DNA TGTGCCAGCAGCTTTCGCAGAGACTACTCTGGAAACACCATATATTTT.